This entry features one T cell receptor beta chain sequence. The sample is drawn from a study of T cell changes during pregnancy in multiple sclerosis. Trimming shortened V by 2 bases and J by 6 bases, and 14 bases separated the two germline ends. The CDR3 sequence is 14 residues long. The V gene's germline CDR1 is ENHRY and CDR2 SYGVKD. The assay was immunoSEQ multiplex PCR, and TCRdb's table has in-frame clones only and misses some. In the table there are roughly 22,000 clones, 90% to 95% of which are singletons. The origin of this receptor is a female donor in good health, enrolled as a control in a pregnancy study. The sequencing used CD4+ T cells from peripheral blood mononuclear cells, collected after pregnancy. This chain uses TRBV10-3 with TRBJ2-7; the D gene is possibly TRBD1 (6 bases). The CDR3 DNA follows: TGTGCCATCAGTGAGCGGGACACCCCCGTCGAGCAGTACTTC. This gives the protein CAISERDTPVEQYF.